This T cell receptor beta chain is drawn from a study of response to subunit inactivated influenza vaccine. Trimming left V 5 bases short and J 7 bases short, with 14 bases between. Germline V gene sequence: CDR1 SEHNR, CDR2 FQNEAQ (reference sequence). The CDR3 has 13 residues. This clonotype appeared a few times. Antigen unknown. Each CDR3 protein gets one entry after TCRdb re-called the RT-PCR reads with MiXCR. In the table there are some 600,000 distinct CDR3 sequences, 14% of which are singletons. Notes on the study in general: After each seasonal influenza vaccination, few new T cells are recruited, the authors suggested.

This TCR was sampled from a man in his fifties or sixties who received an inactivated influenza vaccine. The material was PBMCs from blood, obtained approximately 15 days before vaccination. The rearrangement links TRBV7-9 to TRBJ1-2; TRBD1 might be the D (5 bases). In nucleotides, the CDR3 is TGTGCCAGCAGCCCCCCGTCCGGGACTGGCTACACCTTC. Translating gives CASSPPSGTGYTF.